The 26 T cell receptor beta chains below all came from one sample that was sequenced in a study of blood T cell repertoires in COVID-19. The assay was immunoSEQ multiplex PCR, and TCRdb's table has in-frame clones only and misses some. The sample records 85,000 or so clones, nearly 95% being singletons. The sequenced sample consisted of peripheral blood. Receptor source: a human donor with active COVID-19. The donor label of this sample is uncertain.

V and J are TRBV2 and TRBJ2-7; no reliable D call. Germline CDR1 and CDR2: SNHLY and FYNNEI. CDR3 size: 10 residues. V shed 4 bases and J shed 6 bases, with 4 bases lying between them. DNA of the CDR3: TGTGCCAGCAGTGTTAGCGAGCAGTACTTC. It codes for CASSVSEQYF.

The CDR3 region has the DNA TGTGCCAGCAGCTATGGACAGCCCTATGGCTACACCTTC. It is translated as CASSYGQPYGYTF. The V call is TRBV12-3 or TRBV12-4, the J call TRBJ1-2; D might be TRBD1 (6 bases). This CDR3 has 13 residues. Trimming left V 6 bases short and J 4 bases short, with 12 bases between.

This clone has just a few counts. The chain links TRBV3-1 (or the pseudogene TRBV3-2) to TRBJ2-7; D perhaps matches TRBD2 (5 bases). CDR1 is LGHDT and CDR2 is YNNKEL in the germline V gene (reference sequence). The length of the CDR3 is 13 residues. The ends were cut back, 3 bases at V and 3 bases at J, with 9 bases in the middle. The chain's CDR3 is CASSQGRSYEQYF. CDR3 DNA sequence: TGTGCCAGCAGCCAGGGGAGAAGCTACGAGCAGTACTTC.

This sequence joins TRBV4-1 and TRBJ1-2; unclear D gene. The CDR3 covers 12 residues. Trimming pared 4 bases from V and 3 bases from J, leaving 6 bases between. Germline V gene lookup returns CDR1 MGHRA and CDR2 YSYEKL. CDR3 in DNA: TGCGCCAGCAGCCTCGGGGACTATGGCTACACCTTC. Translating it yields CASSLGDYGYTF.

The chain carries TRBV6-5 and TRBJ1-5; D call uncertain. Between the trimmed V and J ends, which lost 6 bases and 1 base, there was a span of 10 bases. The CDR3 contains 14 residues. From germline, CDR1 is MNHEY and CDR2 SVGAGI. CDR3 region: CASSPAGSNQPQHF. DNA for the CDR3: TGTGCCAGCAGCCCCGCGGGGAGCAATCAGCCCCAGCATTTT.

The chain uses TRBV20-1 and TRBJ1-4; unclear D gene. The V gene lost 8 bases and the J gene lost 6 bases, with 7 bases spanning the gap. The V gene's germline CDR1 is DFQATT and CDR2 SNEGSKA (reference sequence). The CDR3 extends over 10 amino acids. This chain's CDR3 is CSFEDEKLFF. Written as DNA, the CDR3 is TGCAGTTTTGAGGATGAAAAACTGTTTTTT.

The genes are TRBV4-1 and TRBJ2-5; 10 bases agree with TRBD2. CDR1 and CDR2 (germline): MGHRA, YSYEKL. V trimming: 3 bases; J trimming: 3 bases; junction bases outside the gene matches: 4. This CDR3 region has 15 residues. The DNA of the CDR3 is TGCGCCAGCAGCCAGAACGGACTAGCGGAAGAGACCCAGTACTTC. Encoded protein: CASSQNGLAEETQYF.

The chain uses TRBV2 and TRBJ2-1; 8 nucleotides agree with TRBD2. The V and J ends lost 4 bases and 9 bases, in that order; junction bases with no gene match: 5. This CDR3 contains 13 residues. CDR1 and CDR2 from the germline V gene are SNHLY and FYNNEI. The CDR3 bases are TGTGCCAGCAGTGGACTAGCGTTTCGTGAGCAGTTCTTC. It encodes CASSGLAFREQFF.

The chain carries TRBV6-1 and TRBJ2-7, with 10 bases fitting TRBD1. CDR1 MNHNS and CDR2 SASEGT come from the germline V gene. The V segment lost 2 bases and the J segment 6 bases; nucleotides outside the gene matches: 7. The CDR3 has 15 residues. CDR3 in DNA: TGTGCCAGCAGTGAACCCCGGGACAGGGGCTCCGAGCAGTACTTC. Residues: CASSEPRDRGSEQYF.

The chain has TRBV11-2 and TRBJ1-2, with unresolved D. V was pared by 5 bases and J by 4 bases, with 8 bases between. The CDR3 is 12 residues long. Germline CDR1 and CDR2: SGHAT and FQNNGV. The CDR3 is CASSTQVYGYTF. The CDR3, as DNA: TGTGCCAGCAGCACCCAGGTCTATGGCTACACCTTC.

The chain recombines TRBV5-1 with TRBJ2-7, with 8 bases matching TRBD2. The germline CDR1 and CDR2 sequences are SGHRS and YFSETQ. This CDR3 has 15 amino acids. With V trimmed by 3 bases and J by 5 bases, 10 bases remained unmatched. The CDR3 DNA follows: TGCGCCAGCAGCTCACCGGGACTAGGGTTCGACGAGCAGTACTTC. Amino acid sequence: CASSSPGLGFDEQYF.

This clone has more than one count but fewer than ten. This chain connects TRBV27 to TRBJ2-7; TRBD1 might be the D (6 bases). Trimming shortened V by 5 bases and J by 3 bases, and 14 bases separated the two germline ends. The CDR3 extends over 14 amino acids. Germline CDR1 MNHEY, CDR2 SMNVEV (reference sequence). CDR3 nucleotide sequence: TGTGCCAGCAGTACAAACAGGGAAATCTACGAGCAGTACTTC. Amino acids: CASSTNREIYEQYF.

The chain recombines TRBV28 with TRBJ1-1; D remains unclear. Germline CDR1 MDHEN, CDR2 SYDVKM. Trimming took off 6 bases at V and 1 base at J, with 12 bases between the two ends. The CDR3 contains 14 residues. The CDR3 bases are TGTGCCAGCAGCCCGACACGATCGAACACTGAAGCTTTCTTT. This sequence encodes CASSPTRSNTEAFF.

This chain joins TRBV5-1 and TRBJ2-7; D is possibly TRBD1 (6 bases). The CDR3 runs 16 residues. The germline V gene has CDR1 SGHRS and CDR2 YFSETQ. The V end was cut by 4 bases, the J end by 0 bases, with 17 bases between. CDR3 amino acids: CASSPLPRGSSYEQYF. CDR3 nucleotides: TGCGCCAGCAGCCCCCTTCCAAGGGGGAGCTCCTACGAGCAGTACTTC.

As for this clone: One end of the junction varies from germline; a read error may be responsible. The genes are TRBV5-1 and TRBJ2-2; D is possibly TRBD2 (5 bases). CDR3 length: 13 residues. Per the germline V gene, CDR1 is SGHRS and CDR2 is YFSETQ. The CDR3 DNA sequence: TGCGCCAGCAGCTTGGCCCTAACCGGGGAGCTGGTTTTT. Protein: CASSLALTGELVF.

There are a few counts of this clone. This rearrangement joins TRBV25-1 to TRBJ1-2; D is ambiguous. Per the germline V gene, CDR1 is MGHDK and CDR2 is SYGVNS. The V and J ends lost 6 bases and 1 base respectively, with 6 bases between them. The CDR3 is made up of 12 amino acids. The CDR3 spells CASRDINYGYTF. The DNA of the CDR3 is TGTGCCAGCAGAGACATTAACTATGGCTACACCTTC.

The chain is built from TRBV15 and TRBJ2-1, with 9 bases matching TRBD2. Germline V lookup: CDR1 LNHNV, CDR2 YYDKDF (reference sequence). There are 16 residues in the CDR3. The ends lost 3 bases at V and 11 bases at J; junction bases unmatched: 14. Written as DNA, the CDR3 is TGTGCCACCAGCAGGGGGCTAGCGGGAAAAACCGAACAGCAGTTCTTC. Translation gives CATSRGLAGKTEQQFF.

This clone has just one count. V and J are TRBV6-2 or TRBV6-3 and TRBJ2-5, with 12 bases fitting TRBD2. This CDR3 has 15 residues. After removal of 6 bases from V and 5 bases from J, the junction contained 7 bases not matched to a gene. Germline loops: CDR1 MNHEY, CDR2 SVGEGT. For the CDR3, the DNA is TGTGCCAGCAGCCCGGGACTAGCGGGTACTGAGACCCAGTACTTC. It encodes CASSPGLAGTETQYF.

This rearrangement joins TRBV29-1 to TRBJ1-2; perhaps TRBD1 as D (5 bases). Deletions cut 6 bases from V and 3 bases from J, with 11 bases between. There are 12 residues in the CDR3. Germline values: CDR1 SQVTM, CDR2 ANQGSEA. CDR3 bases: TGCAGCGTAGTCGAAGGGGACTATGGCTACACCTTC. Its protein product is CSVVEGDYGYTF.

The rearrangement joins TRBV18 to TRBJ1-5; 9 bases map to TRBD1. The CDR3 length is 15 residues. After removal of 3 bases from V and 7 bases from J, the junction contained 7 bases not matched to a gene. Germline lookup yields CDR1 KGHSH and CDR2 LQKENI. Written as DNA, the CDR3 is TGTGCCAGCTCACCTGGGACAGGGAGTGACCAGCCCCAGCATTTT. Its protein is CASSPGTGSDQPQHF. Based on the CDR3 plus reference TRBV18 and TRBJ1-5, the full variable domain is NAGVMQNPRHLVRRRGQEARLRCSPMKGHSHVYWYRQLPEEGLKFMVYLQKENIIDESGMPKERFSAEFPKEGPSILRIQQVVRGDSAAYFCASSPGTGSDQPQHFGDGTRLSIL.

This clone has just one count. The gene calls are TRBV28 and TRBJ2-1; 8 bases line up with TRBD2. The CDR3 contains 14 residues. Trimming removed 6 bases from V and 4 bases from J; junction bases left unmatched: 5. Germline V gene data show CDR1 as MDHEN and CDR2 as SYDVKM. CDR3 nucleotides: TGTGCCAGCAGGGTGACTAGCGCGTACAATGAGCAGTTCTTC. This gives the protein CASRVTSAYNEQFF. Full variable domain (outside the CDR3, taken from reference TRBV28 and TRBJ2-1): DVKVTQSSRYLVKRTGEKVFLECVQDMDHENMFWYRQDPGLGLRLIYFSYDVKMKEKGDIPEGYSVSREKKERFSLILESASTNQTSMYLCASRVTSAYNEQFFGPGTRLTVL.

The chain combines TRBV5-1 with TRBJ2-1, with 7 bases aligning to TRBD2. Germline V gene data show CDR1 as SGHRS and CDR2 as YFSETQ. V trimming: 4 bases; J trimming: 4 bases; junction bases outside the gene matches: 11. The CDR3 consists of 16 residues. CDR3 protein: CASSRGDLAEYNEQFF. The CDR3 coding sequence is TGCGCCAGCAGCCGGGGGGATTTAGCGGAGTACAATGAGCAGTTCTTC. Combining the CDR3 with reference TRBV5-1 and TRBJ2-1 gives the whole variable domain KAGVTQTPRYLIKTRGQQVTLSCSPISGHRSVSWYQQTPGQGLQFLFEYFSETQRNKGNFPGRFSGRQFSNSRSEMNVSTLELGDSALYLCASSRGDLAEYNEQFFGPGTRLTVL.

This chain joins TRBV28 and TRBJ1-6; 10 bases are a match to TRBD1. Germline CDR1 and CDR2: MDHEN and SYDVKM. The V segment lost 5 bases and the J segment 10 bases; nucleotides outside the gene matches: 8. The CDR3 loop spans 15 amino acids. CDR3 loop: CASSGGQGRRSPLHF. DNA of the CDR3: TGTGCCAGCAGTGGGGGACAGGGGAGAAGATCACCCCTCCACTTT.

The chain uses TRBV4-2 and TRBJ1-4; a possible D gene is TRBD1 (5 bases). Germline V lookup: CDR1 LGHNA, CDR2 YNFKEQ. This CDR3 is built from 16 residues. V was shortened by 0 bases and J by 7 bases, with 15 bases between the two germline ends. CDR3 nucleotide sequence: TGTGCCAGCAGCCAAGATGCGAACCTGGGGGGTGAAAAACTGTTTTTT. Its protein is CASSQDANLGGEKLFF.

The chain recombines TRBV2 with TRBJ2-1; 7 positions agree with TRBD2. Germline CDR1 reads SNHLY; CDR2 reads FYNNEI. After removal of 7 bases from V and 3 bases from J, the junction contained 9 bases not matched to a gene. The CDR3 has 15 residues. CDR3 residues: CASTRASGVYNEQFF. For the CDR3, the DNA is TGTGCCAGCACTAGGGCTAGCGGAGTCTACAATGAGCAGTTCTTC. Looking up the rest from reference TRBV2 and TRBJ2-1 gives the full variable domain: EPEVTQTPSHQVTQMGQEVILRCVPISNHLYFYWYRQILGQKVEFLVSFYNNEISEKSEIFDDQFSVERPDGSNFTLKIRSTKLEDSAMYFCASTRASGVYNEQFFGPGTRLTVL.

The chain uses TRBV11-3 and TRBJ2-1; D is perhaps TRBD2 (5 bases). The CDR3 is made up of 15 amino acids. The germline gives CDR1 SGHNT, CDR2 YENEEA. V was cut by 0 bases and J by 6 bases, with 12 bases left in between. DNA for the CDR3: TGTGCCAGCAGCTTAGATGGACTTACTTCCAATGAGCAGTTCTTC. Protein product: CASSLDGLTSNEQFF.